This T cell receptor beta chain was identified during a study of blood T cell repertoires in COVID-19. Study details: The origin of the acute and convalescent COVID-19 samples was the United States, Italy and Spain. The analysed material was cDNA or gDNA that came from T cells, B-cell-depleted T cells, or PBMCs.

Per the authors' pipeline: Counts of nucleated cells, estimated from reference gene primer amplification, were obtained. Profiling relied on immunoSEQ multiplex PCR, and the TCRdb table lists in-frame clones only, not all of them. That table gives V, J and clone size, and the DNA gave D and trimming. The sample has roughly 260,000 clones, roughly 86% seen once. Between the trimmed V and J ends, which lost 0 bases and 0 bases, there was a span of 6 bases. CDR3 length equals 14 residues. Germline V CDR1 and CDR2: SGHVS, FQNEAQ. This TCR was sampled from a woman in her forties or fifties with acute or convalescent COVID-19. The chain is built from TRBV7-8 and TRBJ2-7; no clear D gene. The source material was peripheral blood. CDR3 protein: CASSLAGHSYEQYF. Here the CDR3 DNA reads TGTGCCAGCAGCTTAGCGGGCCACTCCTACGAGCAGTACTTC.